This passage covers 26 T cell receptor beta chains from one sample sequenced in a study of graft-versus-host responses after intestinal transplantation. Sequenced by immunoSEQ multiplex PCR; TCRdb stores in-frame clones only, minus some. The table includes tens of thousands of clones, around 78% detected once. Both intraepithelial and lamina propria lymphocytes were released by processing graft tissue. This material consisted of ileum tissue, taken 12 days after intestinal transplant. Source of these receptors: a human patient who received an intestinal transplant, so some T cells may come from the graft donor.

The chain combines TRBV6-1 with TRBJ1-1, with 9 bases identical to TRBD1. J was trimmed by 5 bases and V by 6 bases; bases with no gene match: 10. Germline-derived CDR1 and CDR2 are MNHNS and SASEGT. The CDR3 consists of 15 residues. This CDR3 reads CASSSTGGAPTEAFF. Here the CDR3 DNA reads TGTGCCAGCAGCTCGACAGGGGGGGCACCAACTGAAGCTTTCTTT.

This clone is a singleton in its sample. The chain links TRBV5-1 to TRBJ2-5, with 9 bases matching TRBD1. J was trimmed by 5 bases and V by 5 bases; bases with no gene match: 4. CDR3 length: 13 amino acids. Per the germline V gene, CDR1 is SGHRS and CDR2 is YFSETQ. This CDR3 reads CASSLQGAETQYF. The CDR3 DNA reads TGCGCCAGCAGTCTACAGGGGGCGGAGACCCAGTACTTC. Based on the CDR3 plus reference TRBV5-1 and TRBJ2-5, the full variable domain is KAGVTQTPRYLIKTRGQQVTLSCSPISGHRSVSWYQQTPGQGLQFLFEYFSETQRNKGNFPGRFSGRQFSNSRSEMNVSTLELGDSALYLCASSLQGAETQYFGPGTRLLVL.

This clone was seen a few times. The chain combines TRBV13 with TRBJ2-7, with D perhaps TRBD1 (6 bases). The CDR3 runs 12 residues. Between the trimmed V and J ends, which lost 3 bases and 6 bases, there was a span of 9 bases. Germline V gene data show CDR1 as PRHDT and CDR2 as FYEKMQ (reference sequence). CDR3 in DNA: TGTGCCAGCAGCTTCAGGGGCGCCGAGCAGTACTTC. Protein product: CASSFRGAEQYF.

The V call is TRBV4-3, the J call TRBJ1-2; D possibly corresponds to TRBD1 (5 bases). This CDR3 spans 12 amino acids. V lost 1 base, J lost 7 bases, and 7 bases lay in between. The germline gives CDR1 LGHNA, CDR2 YSLEER. As DNA, the CDR3 is TGCGCCAGCAGCCAAGGGGGCACTGGCTACACCTTC. Residues: CASSQGGTGYTF.

V gene TRBV27 combines with J gene TRBJ2-4, with 9 positions matching TRBD2. The CDR3 extends over 15 amino acids. Germline V lookup: CDR1 MNHEY, CDR2 SMNVEV (reference sequence). With V trimmed by 6 bases and J by 6 bases, 9 bases remained unmatched. The CDR3: CASSRGRGLGNIQYF. The DNA of the CDR3 is TGTGCCAGCAGCCGCGGGAGGGGGCTTGGAAACATTCAGTACTTC.

V usage is TRBV9 and J usage is TRBJ2-3, with TRBD2 matching 10 bases. The V gene end was trimmed by 3 bases and the J gene end by 1 base; junction bases not matched to a gene: 5. The germline CDR1 and CDR2 sequences are SGDLS and YYNGEE. This CDR3 is built from 16 residues. In nucleotides, the CDR3 is TGTGCCAGCAGCGACGGACTAGCGGACGGCACAGATACGCAGTATTTT. This codes for CASSDGLADGTDTQYF.

The genes are TRBV5-5 and TRBJ2-1; 10 bases fit TRBD2. After removal of 0 bases from V and 8 bases from J, the junction contained 11 bases not matched to a gene. CDR1 is SGHKS and CDR2 is YYEKEE in the germline V gene (reference sequence). The CDR3 runs 17 residues. The CDR3 reads CASSLALLLAGVHEQFF. The CDR3 DNA reads as TGTGCCAGCAGCTTGGCCCTCCTGCTAGCGGGGGTGCATGAGCAGTTCTTC. Variable domain in full (rest from reference TRBV5-5 and TRBJ2-1): DAGVTQSPTHLIKTRGQQVTLRCSPISGHKSVSWYQQVLGQGPQFIFQYYEKEERGRGNFPDRFSARQFPNYSSELNVNALLLGDSALYLCASSLALLLAGVHEQFFGPGTRLTVL.

This chain connects TRBV6-5 to TRBJ1-3; no reliable D call. The germline gives CDR1 MNHEY, CDR2 SVGAGI. CDR3 length: 15 amino acids. V shed 4 bases and J shed 3 bases, with 13 bases lying between them. Written as DNA, the CDR3 is TGTGCCAGCAGTTCGGAAGGCAGAGGTGGAAACACCATATATTTT. The encoded protein is CASSSEGRGGNTIYF.

The chain joins TRBV7-9 to TRBJ2-5; D ambiguous. CDR1 is SEHNR and CDR2 is FQNEAQ in the germline V gene (reference sequence). V was shortened by 3 bases and J by 4 bases, with 9 bases between the two germline ends. This CDR3 is built from 13 residues. CDR3 region: CASSFQVLETQYF. DNA for the CDR3: TGTGCCAGCAGCTTCCAGGTACTAGAGACCCAGTACTTC.

V and J are TRBV7-9 and TRBJ2-7; D gene ambiguous. CDR1 is SEHNR and CDR2 is FQNEAQ in the germline V gene (reference sequence). This CDR3 region has 11 residues. Trimming removed 5 bases from V and 4 bases from J, with 6 bases in between. CDR3 DNA: TGTGCCAGCAGCAATGCGTACGAGCAGTACTTC. Encoded protein: CASSNAYEQYF.

This chain uses TRBV18 with TRBJ1-2; 7 bases fit TRBD1. CDR3 length equals 15 residues. Unmatched junction bases numbered 12, after V lost 3 bases and J lost 8 bases. CDR1 is KGHSH, CDR2 LQKENI, per germline. The CDR3 loop reads CASSPDSDRVRGYTF. The DNA for the CDR3 is TGTGCCAGCTCACCCGATTCAGACAGGGTACGGGGCTACACCTTC.

V gene TRBV4-2 combines with J gene TRBJ2-1; TRBD2 aligns across 10 bases. The CDR3 covers 17 residues. With V trimmed by 1 base and J by 10 bases, 13 bases remained unmatched. The germline gives CDR1 LGHNA, CDR2 YNFKEQ. CDR3 sequence reads: CASSQAPAGGPWGEQFF. CDR3 in DNA: TGTGCCAGCAGCCAAGCCCCAGCGGGAGGGCCTTGGGGGGAGCAGTTCTTC.

The V and J genes are TRBV9 and TRBJ1-6, with 7 bases matching TRBD1. The CDR3 is 17 amino acids. The J segment lost 8 bases and the V segment lost 4 bases, leaving 15 bases of the junction unmatched. The germline V gene has CDR1 SGDLS and CDR2 YYNGEE. CDR3 protein: CASSPLPRTRGDSPLHF. Here the CDR3 DNA reads TGTGCCAGCAGCCCCCTCCCTCGGACCAGGGGGGATTCACCCCTCCACTTT.

The chain combines TRBV4-3 with TRBJ2-3, with 7 positions matching TRBD2. CDR1 and CDR2 (germline): LGHNA, YSLEER. This CDR3 spans 16 amino acids. The ends lost 3 bases at V and 2 bases at J; junction bases unmatched: 8. Here the CDR3 reads CASSHIRRGSTDTQYF. In nucleotides, the CDR3 is TGCGCCAGCAGCCACATTAGGCGGGGGTCCACAGATACGCAGTATTTT.

The rearrangement joins TRBV11-2 to TRBJ2-7; TRBD1 aligns across 11 bases. Trimming cost V 3 bases and J 5 bases; bases outside gene matches: 6. The germline V gene has CDR1 SGHAT and CDR2 FQNNGV. The CDR3 totals 15 residues. This CDR3 is CASSLRRTGGHEQYF. The CDR3 DNA is TGTGCCAGCAGCTTGCGACGGACAGGGGGCCACGAGCAGTACTTC.

The CDR3 DNA is TGCGCCAGCAGCTCAGACAGGGTGGGGAACACTGAAGCTTTCTTT. Its translation is CASSSDRVGNTEAFF. The rearrangement joins TRBV5-1 to TRBJ1-1; 7 bases fit TRBD1. V trimming: 3 bases; J trimming: 1 base; junction bases outside the gene matches: 6. Germline V CDR1 and CDR2: SGHRS, YFSETQ. The CDR3 runs to 15 residues. The variable domain in full, with the rest retrieved from reference TRBV5-1 and TRBJ1-1, is KAGVTQTPRYLIKTRGQQVTLSCSPISGHRSVSWYQQTPGQGLQFLFEYFSETQRNKGNFPGRFSGRQFSNSRSEMNVSTLELGDSALYLCASSSDRVGNTEAFFGQGTRLTVV.

The chain carries TRBV27 and TRBJ2-7, with 7 bases lining up with TRBD2. The length of the CDR3 is 14 residues. Germline assignment: CDR1 MNHEY and CDR2 SMNVEV (reference sequence). V was clipped by 7 bases and J by 3 bases; unmatched bases: 9. DNA of the CDR3: TGTGCCAGCAAGGGTAGCGGGCCAAGCTACGAGCAGTACTTC. It specifies CASKGSGPSYEQYF.

The J gene is TRBJ2-7, the V gene TRBV7-6, with 9 bases identical to TRBD1. V dropped 5 bases and J dropped 3; count of bases not matched to a gene: 8. CDR3 length equals 15 residues. Germline V gene lookup returns CDR1 SGHVS and CDR2 FNYEAQ. CDR3 region: CASSGEPGQGYEQYF. CDR3 coding DNA: TGTGCCAGCAGCGGGGAACCGGGACAGGGCTACGAGCAGTACTTC.

This clone appeared a few times. The rearrangement links TRBV10-1 to TRBJ2-2, with D possibly being TRBD1 (5 bases). Trimming took off 10 bases at V and 7 bases at J, with 10 bases between the two ends. Germline values: CDR1 WNHNN, CDR2 SYGVQD (reference sequence). The CDR3 consists of 11 residues. The CDR3 DNA reads as TGCGCCATCCAGGGTCACGGGGAGCTGTTTTTT. It is translated as CAIQGHGELFF.

V usage is TRBV4-1 and J usage is TRBJ2-7; D may be TRBD1 (8 bases). CDR3 length equals 15 residues. The germline V and J ends were trimmed by 2 bases and 3 bases, with 14 bases remaining between them. Germline CDR1 is MGHRA and CDR2 is YSYEKL. CDR3 loop: CASSQTQGEGYEQYF. The CDR3 DNA reads as TGCGCCAGCAGCCAAACACAGGGGGAGGGCTACGAGCAGTACTTC.

The V call is TRBV7-9, the J call TRBJ1-2; 10 nucleotides line up with TRBD1. The CDR3 runs to 16 residues. The junction had 7 bases not matched to a gene; V was cut back by 3 bases and J by 3 bases. Looked up from germline, CDR1 is SEHNR and CDR2 is FQNEAQ (reference sequence). The CDR3: CASSFPGTGDHYGYTF. The CDR3 nucleotides read TGTGCCAGCAGCTTTCCCGGGACAGGGGATCACTATGGCTACACCTTC. Filled out from reference TRBV7-9 and TRBJ1-2, the complete variable domain reads DTGVSQNPRHKITKRGQNVTFRCDPISEHNRLYWYRQTLGQGPEFLTYFQNEAQLEKSRLLSDRFSAERPKGSFSTLEIQRTEQGDSAMYLCASSFPGTGDHYGYTFGSGTRLTVV.

The chain links TRBV5-1 to TRBJ1-3; D perhaps matches TRBD1 (6 bases). The germline V and J ends were trimmed by 3 bases and 2 bases, with 12 bases remaining between them. CDR1 is SGHRS, CDR2 YFSETQ, per germline. CDR3 length: 15 residues. CDR3 region: CASSSGQSTGNTIYF. In DNA form, the CDR3 reads TGCGCCAGCAGCTCCGGACAGAGTACTGGAAACACCATATATTTT.

This chain connects TRBV5-6 to TRBJ2-3, with D tentatively TRBD2 (5 bases). CDR1 is SGHDT and CDR2 is YYEEEE in the germline V gene. This CDR3 comprises 15 residues. V lost 0 bases and J lost 1, with 9 bases in between. In nucleotides, the CDR3 is TGTGCCAGCAGCTTGGTTGGACTTGGCACAGATACGCAGTATTTT. This codes for CASSLVGLGTDTQYF.

The rearrangement links TRBV9 to TRBJ1-2; D remains ambiguous. Germline CDR1 is SGDLS and CDR2 is YYNGEE. The CDR3 length is 12 residues. Trimming left V 2 bases short and J 8 bases short, with 10 bases between. CDR3 residues: CASSVLPGGYTF. The CDR3, as DNA: TGTGCCAGCAGCGTCCTACCGGGGGGCTACACCTTC.

V is TRBV6-5 and J is TRBJ1-1, with TRBD1 matching over 11 bases. The germline CDR1 and CDR2 sequences are MNHEY and SVGAGI. The CDR3 runs to 15 residues. V dropped 2 bases and J dropped 8; count of bases not matched to a gene: 7. CDR3 region: CASSYLGTGGEEAFF. The CDR3 nucleotides read TGTGCCAGCAGTTACCTTGGGACAGGGGGGGAGGAAGCTTTCTTT.

This sequence joins TRBV4-1 and TRBJ2-5; 8 bases map to TRBD2. There are 17 residues in the CDR3. Germline V gives CDR1 MGHRA, CDR2 YSYEKL. The J segment lost 4 bases and the V segment lost 0 bases, leaving 10 bases of the junction unmatched. CDR3 sequence (DNA): TGCGCCAGCAGCCAAGAGGGCGTACTAGCGGCCCCAGAGACCCAGTACTTC. Protein: CASSQEGVLAAPETQYF.